The TCR beta chain under discussion was sequenced for a study of blood T cell repertoires in COVID-19. Overall study context: The analysed material was cDNA or gDNA that came from T cells, B-cell-depleted T cells, or PBMCs.

The protocol was immunoSEQ multiplex PCR, while the TCRdb copy is restricted to in-frame clones and leaves out a portion. Of about 140,000 clones listed, 87% were seen once; the top ten hold less than 0.95%. The CDR3 totals 16 residues. The germline CDR1 and CDR2 sequences are SEHNR and FQNEAQ (reference sequence). V lost 2 bases to trimming and J lost 7 bases, with 15 bases between them. V gene TRBV7-9 combines with J gene TRBJ1-6; D not resolved. This sequence was found in a woman between 45 and 60 years old with acute or convalescent COVID-19. The sequenced sample was peripheral blood. CDR3 sequence (DNA): TGTGCCAGCAGCTTATCTCGAGGGCTGAGGAATTCACCCCTCCACTTT. Protein: CASSLSRGLRNSPLHF.